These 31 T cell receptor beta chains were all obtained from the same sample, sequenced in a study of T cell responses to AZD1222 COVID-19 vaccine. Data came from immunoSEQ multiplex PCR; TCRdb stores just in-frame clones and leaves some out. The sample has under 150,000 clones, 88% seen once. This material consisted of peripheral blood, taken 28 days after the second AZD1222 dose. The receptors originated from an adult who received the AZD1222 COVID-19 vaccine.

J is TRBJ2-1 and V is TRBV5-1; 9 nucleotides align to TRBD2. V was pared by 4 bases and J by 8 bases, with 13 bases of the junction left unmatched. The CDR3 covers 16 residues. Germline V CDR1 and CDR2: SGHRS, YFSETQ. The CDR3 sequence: CASSPSISGRWDEQFF. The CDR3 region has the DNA TGCGCCAGCAGCCCCTCGATTAGCGGGAGATGGGATGAGCAGTTCTTC. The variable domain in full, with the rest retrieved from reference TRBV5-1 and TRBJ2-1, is KAGVTQTPRYLIKTRGQQVTLSCSPISGHRSVSWYQQTPGQGLQFLFEYFSETQRNKGNFPGRFSGRQFSNSRSEMNVSTLELGDSALYLCASSPSISGRWDEQFFGPGTRLTVL.

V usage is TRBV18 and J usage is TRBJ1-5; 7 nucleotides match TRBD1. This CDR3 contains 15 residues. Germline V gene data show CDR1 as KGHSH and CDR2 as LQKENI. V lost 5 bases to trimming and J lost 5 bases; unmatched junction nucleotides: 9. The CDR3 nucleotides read TGTGCCAGCTCAGAATCGACAGGGTCGGATCAGCCCCAGCATTTT. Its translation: CASSESTGSDQPQHF.

CDR3 residues: CASSPGTGQDEQYF. Written as DNA, the CDR3 is TGTGCCAGCAGTCCCGGGACAGGGCAGGACGAGCAGTACTTC. The J gene is TRBJ2-7, the V gene TRBV2; 9 nucleotides line up with TRBD1. CDR1 and CDR2 (germline): SNHLY, FYNNEI. Trimming took 5 bases from V and 5 from J; bases not matched to a gene: 7. The CDR3 runs 14 residues.

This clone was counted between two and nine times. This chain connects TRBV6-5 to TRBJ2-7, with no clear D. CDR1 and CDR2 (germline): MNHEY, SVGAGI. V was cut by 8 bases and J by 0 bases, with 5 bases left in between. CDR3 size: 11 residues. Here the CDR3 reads CASGASYEQYF. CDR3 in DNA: TGTGCCAGCGGCGCCTCCTACGAGCAGTACTTC.

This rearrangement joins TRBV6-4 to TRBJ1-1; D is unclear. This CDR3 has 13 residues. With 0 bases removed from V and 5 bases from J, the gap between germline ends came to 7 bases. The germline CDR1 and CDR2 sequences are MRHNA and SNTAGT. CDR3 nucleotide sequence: TGTGCCAGCAGTGACTCGATGGGTACTGAAGCTTTCTTT. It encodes CASSDSMGTEAFF.

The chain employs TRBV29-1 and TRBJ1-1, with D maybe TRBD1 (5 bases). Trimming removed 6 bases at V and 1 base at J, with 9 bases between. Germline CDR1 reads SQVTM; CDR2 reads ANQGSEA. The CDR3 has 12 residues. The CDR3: CSVWDGNTEAFF. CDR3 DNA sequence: TGCAGCGTGTGGGACGGGAACACTGAAGCTTTCTTT.

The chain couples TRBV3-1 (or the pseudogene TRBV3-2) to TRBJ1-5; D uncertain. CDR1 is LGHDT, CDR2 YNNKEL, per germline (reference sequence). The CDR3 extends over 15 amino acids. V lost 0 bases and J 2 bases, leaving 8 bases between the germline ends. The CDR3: CASSQEGGGNQPQHF. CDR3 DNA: TGTGCCAGCAGCCAAGAGGGTGGGGGCAATCAGCCCCAGCATTTT.

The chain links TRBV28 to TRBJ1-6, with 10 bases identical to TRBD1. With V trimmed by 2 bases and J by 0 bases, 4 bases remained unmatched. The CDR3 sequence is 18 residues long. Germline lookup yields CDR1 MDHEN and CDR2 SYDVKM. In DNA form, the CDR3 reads TGTGCCAGCAGTTTAGGGGGACAGGGGAGCTCCTATAATTCACCCCTCCACTTT. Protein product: CASSLGGQGSSYNSPLHF.

The CDR3 DNA reads as TGTGCCAGCAGCCAAGGGGGGTCGGATATTAACACCTTC. The encoded protein is CASSQGGSDINTF. V is TRBV3-1 (or the pseudogene TRBV3-2) and J is TRBJ1-2; possible D gene TRBD1, 5 bases. The V end lost 1 base, the J end lost 12 bases, and 15 bases lay between the germline ends. The CDR3 has 13 amino acids. Per germline, CDR1 LGHDT and CDR2 YNNKEL (reference sequence).

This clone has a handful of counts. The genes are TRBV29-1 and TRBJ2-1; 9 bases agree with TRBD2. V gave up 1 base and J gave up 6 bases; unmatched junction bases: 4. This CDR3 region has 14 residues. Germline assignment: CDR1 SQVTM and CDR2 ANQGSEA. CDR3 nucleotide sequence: TGCAGCGTTGAAGGGCTAGCGGGAATCAATGAGCAGTTCTTC. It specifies CSVEGLAGINEQFF.

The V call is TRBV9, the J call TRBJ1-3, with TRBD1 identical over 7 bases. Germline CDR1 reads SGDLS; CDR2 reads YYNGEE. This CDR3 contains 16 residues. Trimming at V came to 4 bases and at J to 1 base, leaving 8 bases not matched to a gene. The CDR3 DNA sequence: TGTGCCAGCAGCCCTCGACAGGGATTATCTGGAAACACCATATATTTT. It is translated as CASSPRQGLSGNTIYF.

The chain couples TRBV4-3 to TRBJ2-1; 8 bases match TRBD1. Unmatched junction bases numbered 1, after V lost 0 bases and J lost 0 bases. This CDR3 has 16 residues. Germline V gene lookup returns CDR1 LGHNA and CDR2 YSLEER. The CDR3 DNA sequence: TGCGCCAGCAGCCAAGATACAGGGGGCTCCTACAATGAGCAGTTCTTC. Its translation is CASSQDTGGSYNEQFF.

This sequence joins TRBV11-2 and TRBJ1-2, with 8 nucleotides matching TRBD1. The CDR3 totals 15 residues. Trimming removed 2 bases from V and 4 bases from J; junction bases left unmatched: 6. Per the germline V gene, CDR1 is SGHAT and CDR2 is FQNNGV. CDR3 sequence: CASSLNRGRIYGYTF. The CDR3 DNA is TGTGCCAGCAGCTTAAACAGGGGGAGAATCTATGGCTACACCTTC. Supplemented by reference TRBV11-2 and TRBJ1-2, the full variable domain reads EAGVAQSPRYKIIEKRQSVAFWCNPISGHATLYWYQQILGQGPKLLIQFQNNGVVDDSQLPKDRFSAERLKGVDSTLKIQPAKLEDSAVYLCASSLNRGRIYGYTFGSGTRLTVV.

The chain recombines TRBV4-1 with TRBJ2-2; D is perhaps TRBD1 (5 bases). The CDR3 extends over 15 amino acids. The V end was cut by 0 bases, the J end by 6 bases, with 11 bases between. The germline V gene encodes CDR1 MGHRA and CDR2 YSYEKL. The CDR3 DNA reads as TGCGCCAGCAGCCAAGAGCCAGGGTTCGCCGGGGAGCTGTTTTTT. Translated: CASSQEPGFAGELFF.

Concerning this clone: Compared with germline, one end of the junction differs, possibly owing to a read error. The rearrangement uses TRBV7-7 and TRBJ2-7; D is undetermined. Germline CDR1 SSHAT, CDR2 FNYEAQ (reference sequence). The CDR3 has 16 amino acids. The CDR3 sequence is CASSLSGLSAPYEQYF. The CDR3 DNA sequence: TGTGCTAGCAGCTTAAGTGGGCTTTCTGCACCCTACGAGCAGTACTTC.

CDR3 coding DNA: TGCGCCAGCAGTCCAAACATGGGAGGTTCTGGAAACACCATATATTTT. Its protein is CASSPNMGGSGNTIYF. The chain is built from TRBV5-1 and TRBJ1-3; D is unresolved. V gave up 5 bases and J gave up 1 base, with 16 bases separating them. The CDR3 is made up of 16 amino acids. Germline CDR1 and CDR2: SGHRS and YFSETQ.

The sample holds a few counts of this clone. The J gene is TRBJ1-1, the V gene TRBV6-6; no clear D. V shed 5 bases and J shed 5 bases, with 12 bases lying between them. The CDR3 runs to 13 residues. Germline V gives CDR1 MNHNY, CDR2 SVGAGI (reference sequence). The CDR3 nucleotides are TGTGCCAGCAGTGACACCCATAGGACTGAAGCTTTCTTT. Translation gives CASSDTHRTEAFF.

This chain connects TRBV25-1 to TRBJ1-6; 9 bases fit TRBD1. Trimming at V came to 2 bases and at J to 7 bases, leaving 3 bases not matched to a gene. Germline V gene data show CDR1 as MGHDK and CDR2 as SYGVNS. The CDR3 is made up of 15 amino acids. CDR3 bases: TGTGCCAGCAGTGAACCCGGGACAGGGAATTCACCCCTCCACTTT. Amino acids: CASSEPGTGNSPLHF. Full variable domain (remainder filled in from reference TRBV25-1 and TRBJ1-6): EADIYQTPRYLVIGTGKKITLECSQTMGHDKMYWYQQDPGMELHLIHYSYGVNSTEKGDLSSESTVSRIRTEHFPLTLESARPSHTSQYLCASSEPGTGNSPLHFGNGTRLTVT.

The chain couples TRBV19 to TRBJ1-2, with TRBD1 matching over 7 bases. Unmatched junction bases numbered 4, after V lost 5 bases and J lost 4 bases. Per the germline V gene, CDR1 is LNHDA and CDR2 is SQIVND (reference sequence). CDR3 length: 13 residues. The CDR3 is CASSPTGSYGYTF. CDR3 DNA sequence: TGTGCCAGTAGTCCGACAGGGAGCTATGGCTACACCTTC.

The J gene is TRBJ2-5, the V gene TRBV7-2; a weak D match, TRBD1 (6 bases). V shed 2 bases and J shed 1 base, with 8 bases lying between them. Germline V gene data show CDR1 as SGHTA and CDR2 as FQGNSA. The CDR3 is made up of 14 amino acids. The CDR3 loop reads CASSLQGIQETQYF. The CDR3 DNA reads TGTGCCAGCAGCTTACAGGGGATCCAAGAGACCCAGTACTTC. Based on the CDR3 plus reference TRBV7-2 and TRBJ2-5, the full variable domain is GAGVSQSPSNKVTEKGKDVELRCDPISGHTALYWYRQSLGQGLEFLIYFQGNSAPDKSGLPSDRFSAERTGGSVSTLTIQRTQQEDSAVYLCASSLQGIQETQYFGPGTRLLVL.

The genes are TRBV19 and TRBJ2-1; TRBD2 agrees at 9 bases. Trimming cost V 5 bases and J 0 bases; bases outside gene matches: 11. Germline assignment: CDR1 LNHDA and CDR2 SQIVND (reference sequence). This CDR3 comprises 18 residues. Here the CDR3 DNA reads TGTGCCAGTAGTGTCGTACCAGGACTAGCGAGCTCCTACAATGAGCAGTTCTTC. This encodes CASSVVPGLASSYNEQFF.

The chain's CDR3 is CASYSSYNEQFF. The CDR3 bases are TGTGCCAGCTACAGTTCCTACAATGAGCAGTTCTTC. V and J are TRBV6-5 and TRBJ2-1, with no clear D. CDR1 and CDR2 (germline): MNHEY, SVGAGI. This CDR3 has 12 amino acids. Trimming left V 8 bases short and J 1 base short, with 6 bases between.

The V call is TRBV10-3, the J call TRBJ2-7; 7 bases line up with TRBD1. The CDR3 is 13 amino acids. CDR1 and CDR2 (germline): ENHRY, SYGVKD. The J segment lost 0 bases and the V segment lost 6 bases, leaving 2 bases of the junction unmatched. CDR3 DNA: TGTGCCATCAGCCGGGACAGCTCCTACGAGCAGTACTTC. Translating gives CAISRDSSYEQYF.

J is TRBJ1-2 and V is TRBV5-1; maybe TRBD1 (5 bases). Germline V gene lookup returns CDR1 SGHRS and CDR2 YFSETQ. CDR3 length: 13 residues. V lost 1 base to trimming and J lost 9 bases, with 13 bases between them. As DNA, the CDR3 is TGCGCCAGCAGCTTGTTTCCTCAGGGTCGCTACACCTTC. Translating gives CASSLFPQGRYTF.

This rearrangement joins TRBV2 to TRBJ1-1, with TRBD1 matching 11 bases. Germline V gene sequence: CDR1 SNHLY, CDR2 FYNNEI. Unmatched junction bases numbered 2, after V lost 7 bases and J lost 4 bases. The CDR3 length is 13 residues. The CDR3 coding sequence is TGTGCCAGCACCGGGACAGGGGGCACTGAAGCTTTCTTT. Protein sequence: CASTGTGGTEAFF.

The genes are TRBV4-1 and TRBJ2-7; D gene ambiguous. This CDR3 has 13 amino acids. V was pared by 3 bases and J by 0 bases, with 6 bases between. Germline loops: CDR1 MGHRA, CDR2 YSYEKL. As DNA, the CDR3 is TGCGCCAGCAGCCATCCGGACTCCTACGAGCAGTACTTC. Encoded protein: CASSHPDSYEQYF.

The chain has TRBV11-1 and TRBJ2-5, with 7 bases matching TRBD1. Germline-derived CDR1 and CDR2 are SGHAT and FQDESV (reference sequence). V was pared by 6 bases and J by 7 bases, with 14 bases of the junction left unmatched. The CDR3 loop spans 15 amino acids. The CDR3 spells CASRIGGSWDGTQYF. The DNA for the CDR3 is TGTGCCAGCAGAATAGGGGGCAGTTGGGACGGGACCCAGTACTTC. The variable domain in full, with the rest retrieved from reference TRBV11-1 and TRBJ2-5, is EAEVAQSPRYKITEKSQAVAFWCDPISGHATLYWYRQILGQGPELLVQFQDESVVDDSQLPKDRFSAERLKGVDSTLKIQPAELGDSAMYLCASRIGGSWDGTQYFGPGTRLLVL.

The CDR3: CASSLSSNRGSSYEQYF. CDR3 nucleotide sequence: TGTGCCAGCAGTTTATCCTCGAACAGGGGGAGCTCCTACGAGCAGTACTTC. J is TRBJ2-7 and V is TRBV27, with 8 bases aligning to TRBD1. Germline V CDR1 and CDR2: MNHEY, SMNVEV (reference sequence). V was pared by 0 bases and J by 0 bases, with 7 bases of the junction left unmatched. This CDR3 region has 17 residues.

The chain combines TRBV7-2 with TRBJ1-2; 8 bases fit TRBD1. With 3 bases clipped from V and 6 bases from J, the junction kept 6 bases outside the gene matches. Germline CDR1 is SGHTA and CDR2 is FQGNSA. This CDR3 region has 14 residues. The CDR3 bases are TGTGCCAGCAGCTTGAGGACAGGGCCCGATGGCTACACCTTC. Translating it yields CASSLRTGPDGYTF.

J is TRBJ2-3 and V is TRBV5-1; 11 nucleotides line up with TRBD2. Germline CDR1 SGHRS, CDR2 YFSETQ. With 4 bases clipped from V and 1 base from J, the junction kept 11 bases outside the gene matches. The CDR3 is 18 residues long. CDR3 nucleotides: TGCGCCAGCAGCCCCTTAACTAGCGGGAGTACGCGCACAGATACGCAGTATTTT. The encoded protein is CASSPLTSGSTRTDTQYF.

The CDR3 DNA follows: TGCGCCAGCAGCTTGTCAACGGCAGAGAACACTGAAGCTTTCTTT. Amino acid sequence: CASSLSTAENTEAFF. J is TRBJ1-1 and V is TRBV5-1; unclear D gene. The V end was cut by 1 base, the J end by 1 base, with 11 bases between. CDR3 length: 15 amino acids. Germline CDR1 and CDR2: SGHRS and YFSETQ. The full variable domain, its missing parts supplied by reference TRBV5-1 and TRBJ1-1, is KAGVTQTPRYLIKTRGQQVTLSCSPISGHRSVSWYQQTPGQGLQFLFEYFSETQRNKGNFPGRFSGRQFSNSRSEMNVSTLELGDSALYLCASSLSTAENTEAFFGQGTRLTVV.